This T cell receptor (beta chain) was sequenced during a study of technical replicates of blood from four donors. Sequenced by immunoSEQ multiplex PCR; TCRdb stores in-frame clones only, minus some. The sample records about 97,000 clones, about 95% being singletons. CDR3 length equals 15 residues. Trimming shortened V by 1 base and J by 7 bases, and 13 bases separated the two germline ends. The germline CDR1 and CDR2 sequences are LNHNV and YYDKDF (reference sequence). What was sequenced was T cells isolated from PBMCs. V is TRBV15 and J is TRBJ1-4; no firm D call. The source is a human donor in good health. CDR3 protein: CATSRGGRSGEKLFF. Written as DNA, the CDR3 is TGTGCCACCAGCAGAGGAGGGAGGTCCGGTGAAAAACTGTTTTTT.